This T cell receptor (beta chain) was recovered during a study of blood T cell repertoires in COVID-19. The repertoire was sequenced with immunoSEQ multiplex PCR; TCRdb's copy has only in-frame clones and lacks some. The top ten clones hold around 5.7% of a sample with about 190,000 clones, around 86% of them seen once. Trimming pared 3 bases from V and 7 bases from J, leaving 6 bases between. The CDR3 spans 12 residues. CDR1 is MDHEN and CDR2 is SYDVKM in the germline V gene. The chain employs TRBV28 and TRBJ2-2; D possibly corresponds to TRBD2 (6 bases). This TCR derives from a man in his forties or fifties with acute COVID-19. Sequenced input: PBMCs or T cells enriched from blood (not recorded which). CDR3 sequence: CASSFGGGELFF. The CDR3 region has the DNA TGTGCCAGCAGTTTCGGGGGCGGGGAGCTGTTTTTT.